These 13 T cell receptor beta chains were all obtained from the same sample, sequenced in a study of T cells in Graves' hyperthyroidism and ophthalmopathy. TCR beta CDR3 regions were amplified from RNA. TCR CDR3 underwent first-round RT-PCR with the HTBI primer set. TCRdb re-called the multiplex PCR reads through MiXCR, storing one row per CDR3 protein. The sample shows around 370,000 distinct CDR3 sequences, about 18% of them seen only once. The specimen was blood. The receptors stem from a young man with Graves' ophthalmopathy.

The chain joins TRBV5-6 to TRBJ1-5; perhaps TRBD1 as D (5 bases). Germline V lookup: CDR1 SGHDT, CDR2 YYEEEE. With 1 base removed from V and 0 bases from J, the gap between germline ends came to 11 bases. This CDR3 is built from 16 residues. The CDR3 spells CASSLIGGDSNQPQHF. CDR3 coding DNA: TGTGCCAGCAGCTTGATTGGGGGTGATAGCAATCAGCCCCAGCATTTT. Using reference TRBV5-6 and TRBJ1-5 for the parts outside the CDR3, the full variable domain is DAGVTQSPTHLIKTRGQQVTLRCSPKSGHDTVSWYQQALGQGPQFIFQYYEEEERQRGNFPDRFSGHQFPNYSSELNVNALLLGDSALYLCASSLIGGDSNQPQHFGDGTRLSIL.

The rearrangement joins TRBV9 to TRBJ1-2; TRBD1 might be the D (6 bases). CDR3 size: 14 residues. Trimming shortened V by 0 bases and J by 8 bases, and 14 bases separated the two germline ends. Germline assignment: CDR1 SGDLS and CDR2 YYNGEE. For the CDR3, the DNA is TGTGCCAGCAGCGTAGATCTGGGGGCGGAGGGCTACACCTTC. It translates to CASSVDLGAEGYTF.

This clonotype was seen repeatedly, ten times or more. This sequence joins TRBV5-1 and TRBJ1-1; D gene uncertain. Trimming pared 4 bases from V and 1 base from J, leaving 8 bases between. The CDR3 covers 13 residues. Germline CDR1 reads SGHRS; CDR2 reads YFSETQ. The CDR3 region is CASSRTPNTEAFF. The CDR3 coding sequence is TGCGCCAGCAGCCGCACTCCGAACACTGAAGCTTTCTTT.

This clonotype was seen ten or more times. The CDR3 spells CAPREENRAQPQHF. The CDR3 nucleotides are TGTGCCCCCCGGGAAGAAAACCGGGCTCAGCCCCAGCATTTT. This rearrangement joins TRBV28 to TRBJ1-5; no definite D call. This CDR3 region has 14 residues. Trimming shortened V by 11 bases and J by 6 bases, and 20 bases separated the two germline ends. Germline V gene lookup returns CDR1 MDHEN and CDR2 SYDVKM.

As regards this clonotype: A much larger clonotype is one base distant, so this may be a read error. This rearrangement joins TRBV28 to TRBJ1-1; D remains unclear. Germline values: CDR1 MDHEN, CDR2 SYDVKM. V lost 8 bases and J 5 bases, leaving 24 bases between the germline ends. The CDR3 totals 16 residues. CDR3 nucleotides: TGTGCCAGCCTCCCCCCCCGGGTCCTCCTTGGGACTGAAGCTTTCTTT. Translation: CASLPPRVLLGTEAFF.

In its sample, this clonotype was seen many times. The rearrangement uses TRBV15 and TRBJ1-5; D not resolved. The CDR3 consists of 17 residues. Germline lookup yields CDR1 LNHNV and CDR2 YYDKDF (reference sequence). With 0 bases removed from V and 1 base from J, the gap between germline ends came to 13 bases. The CDR3 region is CATSRDWAGGSNQPQHF. The CDR3 DNA reads as TGTGCCACCAGCAGAGATTGGGCAGGAGGAAGCAATCAGCCCCAGCATTTT.

This clonotype was recorded many times. J is TRBJ1-1 and V is TRBV9; no reliable D call. CDR3 length: 15 amino acids. Germline V gene data show CDR1 as SGDLS and CDR2 as YYNGEE. V was shortened by 4 bases and J by 5 bases, with 18 bases between the two germline ends. The CDR3 nucleotides are TGTGCCAGCAGCTTACAACCCACGGTGAGGACTGAAGCTTTCTTT. Translated, it gives CASSLQPTVRTEAFF.

A word on this clonotype: The junction and the germline gene differ at one end; a read error may be behind it. The chain employs TRBV12-3 or TRBV12-4 and TRBJ1-1, with 12 bases fitting TRBD1. CDR3 length: 16 residues. CDR3 coding DNA: TGTACCAGCAGCGGGATTCCCCGGGACAGGGGGCTTGAAGCTTTCTTT. Amino acids: CTSSGIPRDRGLEAFF.

In its sample, this clonotype was seen a few times. The chain uses TRBV20-1 and TRBJ2-6; no firm D call. The V end was cut by 3 bases, the J end by 0 bases, with 15 bases between. Germline V gene lookup returns CDR1 DFQATT and CDR2 SNEGSKA (reference sequence). The CDR3 contains 17 residues. CDR3 amino acids: CSASIWTPFSGANVLTF. Here the CDR3 DNA reads TGCAGTGCTAGTATCTGGACGCCTTTCTCTGGGGCCAACGTCCTGACTTTC.

This clonotype was observed at least ten times. The chain recombines TRBV24-1 with TRBJ2-7; TRBD1 matches at 11 bases. The length of the CDR3 is 15 residues. The V gene end was trimmed by 4 bases and the J gene end by 4 bases; junction bases not matched to a gene: 5. CDR1 is KGHDR, CDR2 SFDVKD, per germline. The DNA of the CDR3 is TGTGCCACCAGTGACAGCGGGACAGGGGGTTACGAGCAGTACTTC. Protein: CATSDSGTGGYEQYF.

The rearrangement links TRBV12-3 or TRBV12-4 to TRBJ2-7; 9 bases fit TRBD1. CDR3 size: 14 residues. Trimming at V came to 6 bases and at J to 5 bases, leaving 8 bases not matched to a gene. As DNA, the CDR3 is TGTGCCAGCAGAGGGACAGGGATGAGCAACGAGCAGTACTTC. It translates to CASRGTGMSNEQYF.

This clonotype was found many times. This rearrangement joins TRBV20-1 to TRBJ2-2; D remains ambiguous. V was cut by 6 bases and J by 0 bases, with 17 bases left in between. The CDR3 runs 16 residues. Germline CDR1 DFQATT, CDR2 SNEGSKA (reference sequence). Written as DNA, the CDR3 is TGCAGTGCCAACAACCCTATTTTGGCGAACACCGGGGAGCTGTTTTTT. It is translated as CSANNPILANTGELFF.

The chain combines TRBV6-1 with TRBJ2-7; 7 positions match TRBD1. The CDR3 length is 16 residues. J lost 0 bases, V lost 7 bases, and 12 bases had no gene match. CDR1 is MNHNS and CDR2 is SASEGT in the germline V gene. As DNA, the CDR3 is TGTGCCAGCAACTCCCTAGGACAGGCGGTCTCCTACGAGCAGTACTTC. Translating gives CASNSLGQAVSYEQYF.